This paragraph covers one T cell receptor (beta chain) sequence. Its antigen is not identified. This sample stems from a study of T-cell reconstitution after alpha-beta-depleted transplantation in children. Preparing the TCRbeta library involved the use of unique molecular identifiers. Each CDR3 protein gets one entry after TCRdb re-called the PCR reads with MiXCR. In the table there are around 700,000 distinct CDR3 sequences, around 13% of which are singletons. Whole-study findings and limits: After transplant, high TCRbeta diversity at day 60 in some patients arose from surviving recipient T cells and thymic progenitors.

Germline lookup yields CDR1 SQVTM and CDR2 ANQGSEA. V dropped 3 bases and J dropped 7; count of bases not matched to a gene: 9. The CDR3 loop spans 14 amino acids. V usage is TRBV29-1 and J usage is TRBJ2-7; 10 bases align to TRBD1. The TCR comes from a girl aged 2 to 9 with congenital amegakaryocytic thrombocytopenia, due to receive a stem cell transplant. Material: PBMCs, obtained before TCRalphabeta/CD19-depleted stem cell transplant. The CDR3 sequence: CSVDGGQGTLEQYF. In nucleotides, the CDR3 is TGCAGCGTTGACGGGGGACAGGGGACCCTAGAGCAGTACTTC.